This TCR beta chain was documented in a study of T-cell reconstitution after alpha-beta-depleted transplantation in children. General study findings and limits: Surviving thymic progenitors and recipient T cells were the source of high TCRbeta diversity at day 60 in some patients.

Comments on this clonotype: The antigen remains undetermined.

The TCRbeta library was prepared with unique molecular identifiers. Via MiXCR, TCRdb re-called the PCR reads, giving one row per CDR3 protein. Of about 240,000 distinct CDR3 sequences listed, roughly 24% are singletons. Trimming took 3 bases from V and 2 from J, leaving 12 bases between them. In germline, CDR1 is MGHDK, CDR2 SYGVNS. The CDR3 covers 15 residues. The sequence came from a girl aged 2-10 years with Fanconi anemia, due to receive a stem cell transplant. J is TRBJ2-3 and V is TRBV25-1; D unresolved. The sequences come from PBMCs, collected before TCRalphabeta/CD19-depleted stem cell transplant. CDR3 DNA: TGTGCCAGCAGTGATGGCAACGAGGCCACAGATACGCAGTATTTT. Residues: CASSDGNEATDTQYF.